This entry lists 27 T cell receptor beta chains sequenced from one sample in a study of T-cell reconstitution after alpha-beta-depleted transplantation in children. Unique molecular identifiers were incorporated into the prepared TCRbeta library. TCRdb itself ran the PCR reads through MiXCR, one entry per CDR3 protein. The sample includes around 800,000 distinct CDR3 sequences, 15% to 20% seen only once; the top ten take approximately 5%. Material: PBMCs, mostly from graft donor cells, obtained 360 days after TCRalphabeta/CD19-depleted stem cell transplant. These receptors all come from a male patient younger than 18 who had a stem cell transplant for acute lymphoblastic leukemia, so the T cells may come from the graft donor.

This clonotype has only a few counts. The V gene is TRBV29-1, the J gene TRBJ2-2; a weak D match, TRBD2 (6 bases). V lost 7 bases to trimming and J lost 4 bases, with 16 bases between them. The CDR3 consists of 14 residues. Germline V lookup: CDR1 SQVTM, CDR2 ANQGSEA. CDR3 in amino acids: CSGYGGDGTGELFF. The CDR3 nucleotides are TGCAGCGGGTACGGGGGAGATGGCACCGGGGAGCTGTTTTTT.

This clonotype was counted only a few times. The chain links TRBV24-1 to TRBJ2-1, with TRBD1 as a possible D gene (5 bases). CDR1 is KGHDR and CDR2 is SFDVKD in the germline V gene. With 5 bases removed from V and 3 bases from J, the gap between germline ends came to 16 bases. CDR3 length equals 16 residues. CDR3 region: CATSGQTENLYNEQFF. The CDR3 coding sequence is TGTGCCACCAGTGGCCAGACAGAGAACCTCTACAATGAGCAGTTCTTC.

The CDR3 reads CATSMTGDRSTEAFF. For the CDR3, the DNA is TGTGCCACCAGCATGACAGGGGACAGGAGCACTGAAGCTTTCTTT. The genes are TRBV15 and TRBJ1-1; 8 nucleotides agree with TRBD1. Germline V CDR1 and CDR2: LNHNV, YYDKDF (reference sequence). J gave up 4 bases and V 4 bases, and 8 bases lay outside the gene matches. The CDR3 has 15 residues.

The chain employs TRBV29-1 and TRBJ2-1; a weak D match, TRBD1 (5 bases). The CDR3 covers 12 residues. Trimming removed 5 bases from V and 6 bases from J, with 11 bases in between. Germline assignment: CDR1 SQVTM and CDR2 ANQGSEA. CDR3 sequence (DNA): TGCAGCGTTCGACAGAAACCCAATGAGCAGTTCTTC. Amino acids: CSVRQKPNEQFF.

This chain links TRBV20-1 with TRBJ2-5; no clear D. This CDR3 is built from 13 residues. V was trimmed by 2 bases and J by 1 base, leaving 8 bases between them. Germline V CDR1 and CDR2: DFQATT, SNEGSKA (reference sequence). The CDR3 coding sequence is TGCAGTGCTAGAAGGACGGCCCAAGAGACCCAGTACTTC. Protein: CSARRTAQETQYF.

This clonotype has a handful of counts. V usage is TRBV29-1 and J usage is TRBJ1-2; D unclear. Germline V lookup: CDR1 SQVTM, CDR2 ANQGSEA. V was cut by 7 bases and J by 4 bases, with 7 bases left in between. There are 10 residues in the CDR3. The CDR3 loop is CSALSYGYTF. The CDR3 bases are TGCAGCGCCCTCAGCTATGGCTACACCTTC.

The rearrangement links TRBV7-9 to TRBJ2-3; TRBD1 is a possible D gene (6 bases). This CDR3 region has 16 residues. Trimming took 6 bases from V and 2 from J, leaving 18 bases between them. Germline values: CDR1 SEHNR, CDR2 FQNEAQ (reference sequence). This CDR3 is CASRSGALTPTDTQYF. For the CDR3, the DNA is TGTGCCAGCAGGTCAGGGGCCTTGACCCCCACAGATACGCAGTATTTT.

The chain has TRBV20-1 and TRBJ1-1; perhaps TRBD1 as D (5 bases). Trimming removed 5 bases from V and 2 bases from J, with 12 bases in between. The CDR3 has 13 residues. The germline V gene encodes CDR1 DFQATT and CDR2 SNEGSKA (reference sequence). The CDR3 reads CSAGAAVNTEAFF. CDR3 in DNA: TGCAGTGCTGGGGCGGCGGTAAACACTGAAGCTTTCTTT.

The genes are TRBV12-3 or TRBV12-4 and TRBJ1-6; D unclear. This CDR3 region has 14 residues. The V and J ends lost 1 base and 5 bases respectively, with 6 bases between them. The CDR3 DNA is TGTGCCAGCAGTTTAGTGGATAATAATTCACCCCTCCACTTT. Protein sequence: CASSLVDNNSPLHF.

CDR3 DNA sequence: TGCGCCAGCAGCGCGGGACAGCGGGAATTGACTAACTATGGCTACACCTTC. Translation gives CASSAGQRELTNYGYTF. The V and J genes are TRBV5-1 and TRBJ1-2; TRBD1 agrees at 7 bases. The junction had 12 bases not matched to a gene; V was cut back by 4 bases and J by 0 bases. Germline CDR1 reads SGHRS; CDR2 reads YFSETQ. The CDR3 spans 17 residues.

V is TRBV6-1 and J is TRBJ2-7; 13 bases are shared with TRBD2. Trimming cost V 7 bases and J 3 bases; bases outside gene matches: 6. Per the germline V gene, CDR1 is MNHNS and CDR2 is SASEGT. The CDR3 length is 15 residues. CDR3 in DNA: TGTGCCAGCACGGTCCGGACTAGCGGGAGCTACGAGCAGTACTTC. Protein sequence: CASTVRTSGSYEQYF.

This clonotype has only a few counts. V and J are TRBV7-9 and TRBJ2-5, with 15 bases that match TRBD2. The CDR3 contains 16 residues. Germline CDR1 is SEHNR and CDR2 is FQNEAQ (reference sequence). The junction had 8 bases not matched to a gene; V was cut back by 7 bases and J by 5 bases. Here the CDR3 DNA reads TGTGCCAGCAACCCTATCGGGACTAGCGGGAGGGAGACCCAGTACTTC. Amino acids: CASNPIGTSGRETQYF.

This clonotype was detected a few times. The CDR3 reads CASSQGHYSLETQYF. Here the CDR3 DNA reads TGTGCCAGCAGCCAAGGGCACTATTCCCTAGAGACCCAGTACTTC. The genes are TRBV14 and TRBJ2-5; D is unclear. The V end lost 1 base, the J end lost 4 bases, and 13 bases lay between the germline ends. This CDR3 region has 15 residues. Germline CDR1 SGHDN, CDR2 FVKESK.

V is TRBV24-1 and J is TRBJ2-7, with D unresolved. CDR3 size: 16 residues. In germline, CDR1 is KGHDR, CDR2 SFDVKD. Trimming stripped 3 bases from V and 2 bases from J, with 16 bases between. CDR3 residues: CATSDGERSYAYEQYF. CDR3 DNA sequence: TGTGCCACCAGTGATGGCGAGCGATCTTACGCCTACGAGCAGTACTTC.

The gene calls are TRBV11-2 and TRBJ2-7; D ambiguous. Germline CDR1 is SGHAT and CDR2 is FQNNGV. The CDR3 covers 16 residues. Trimming stripped 0 bases from V and 2 bases from J, with 14 bases between. The CDR3 region is CASSLEASKGAYEQYF. Here the CDR3 DNA reads TGTGCCAGCAGCTTAGAGGCTAGTAAGGGCGCCTACGAGCAGTACTTC.

The V call is TRBV5-5, the J call TRBJ2-7; TRBD1 agrees at 9 bases. CDR1 is SGHKS and CDR2 is YYEKEE in the germline V gene (reference sequence). J lost 0 bases, V lost 2 bases, and 12 bases had no gene match. The CDR3 length is 18 residues. The CDR3 loop reads CASSFNRGQLTLSYEQYF. CDR3 nucleotide sequence: TGTGCCAGCAGCTTCAACAGGGGGCAACTAACGCTCTCCTACGAGCAGTACTTC.

The rearrangement joins TRBV6-5 to TRBJ2-1; 9 nucleotides line up with TRBD2. CDR3 length equals 17 residues. The germline gives CDR1 MNHEY, CDR2 SVGAGI. Germline trimming cut 2 bases from V and 1 base from J; bases unmatched to any gene: 6. The CDR3 region is CASSYVVAGASYNEQFF. The CDR3 DNA reads as TGTGCCAGCAGTTACGTCGTAGCGGGAGCGTCCTACAATGAGCAGTTCTTC.

V is TRBV11-1 and J is TRBJ2-5; TRBD2 might be the D (5 bases). V was pared by 2 bases and J by 1 base, with 20 bases between. CDR3 length: 18 amino acids. Germline CDR1 SGHAT, CDR2 FQDESV (reference sequence). For the CDR3, the DNA is TGTGCCAGCAGCTTACCGTCGGGGAGACGGACCTTCCAAGAGACCCAGTACTTC. This encodes CASSLPSGRRTFQETQYF.

This clonotype was counted only a few times. This rearrangement joins TRBV20-1 to TRBJ2-3; 9 bases agree with TRBD2. Germline values: CDR1 DFQATT, CDR2 SNEGSKA (reference sequence). V lost 5 bases, J lost 8 bases, and 11 bases stayed unmatched. This CDR3 has 14 residues. As DNA, the CDR3 is TGCAGTGCTGCCGGTTTAGCGGGAGTGGGTACGCAGTATTTT. The encoded protein is CSAAGLAGVGTQYF.

This clonotype turned up a few times. This chain joins TRBV29-1 and TRBJ2-2; D is possibly TRBD2 (7 bases). Per germline, CDR1 SQVTM and CDR2 ANQGSEA. V lost 3 bases to trimming and J lost 4 bases, with 18 bases between them. This CDR3 has 16 amino acids. In DNA form, the CDR3 reads TGCAGCGTTGATCGAGGGGGGGCGCGCATCACCGGGGAGCTGTTTTTT. Translating gives CSVDRGGARITGELFF.

The chain carries TRBV27 and TRBJ2-7; perhaps TRBD2 as D (5 bases). V dropped 4 bases and J dropped 2 bases, with 24 bases sitting between them. Germline V CDR1 and CDR2: MNHEY, SMNVEV (reference sequence). This CDR3 comprises 18 residues. As DNA, the CDR3 is TGTGCCAGCAGTTCCTCGAGATATTTAACGGGAATCGCCTACGAGCAGTACTTC. Amino acid sequence: CASSSSRYLTGIAYEQYF.

The sample holds many counts of this clonotype. One end of the junction fails to match germline, which may point to a read error. The rearrangement links TRBV5-1 to TRBJ1-5; the D gene is possibly TRBD1 (6 bases). Looked up from germline, CDR1 is SGHRS and CDR2 is YFSETQ. The CDR3 runs to 15 residues. CDR3 nucleotide sequence: TGTGCCAGCAGCTTAGGGGGAAATAGCAATCAGCCCCAGCATTTT. Translated, it gives CASSLGGNSNQPQHF.

The chain is built from TRBV18 and TRBJ1-5; no clear D. Per germline, CDR1 KGHSH and CDR2 LQKENI. The V end was cut by 1 base, the J end by 0 bases, with 13 bases between. The CDR3 extends over 17 amino acids. DNA for the CDR3: TGTGCCAGCTCACCACAAGGGTCAGCTCATAGCAATCAGCCCCAGCATTTT. This gives the protein CASSPQGSAHSNQPQHF.

This clonotype has just a few counts. This chain uses TRBV6-1 with TRBJ2-1; D remains ambiguous. The V end was cut by 4 bases, the J end by 5 bases, with 6 bases between. The CDR3 is made up of 12 amino acids. Germline CDR1 is MNHNS and CDR2 is SASEGT. The CDR3 region is CASSVVHNEQFF. DNA of the CDR3: TGTGCCAGCAGTGTTGTCCACAATGAGCAGTTCTTC.

The chain combines TRBV5-1 with TRBJ2-5; no reliable D call. With 0 bases removed from V and 4 bases from J, the gap between germline ends came to 13 bases. CDR1 SGHRS and CDR2 YFSETQ come from the germline V gene. This CDR3 is 15 amino acids long. The CDR3 sequence: CASSLGGSRRETQYF. CDR3 nucleotides: TGCGCCAGCAGCTTGGGGGGTAGCCGGAGAGAGACCCAGTACTTC.

The CDR3 nucleotides read TGTGCCACCAGCAGAGATATGGGAGGCAGTTACAATGAGCAGTTCTTC. Encoded protein: CATSRDMGGSYNEQFF. This rearrangement joins TRBV15 to TRBJ2-1; tentative D call: TRBD2 (6 bases). The ends were cut back, 0 bases at V and 4 bases at J, with 13 bases in the middle. The CDR3 is made up of 16 amino acids. Germline CDR1 is LNHNV and CDR2 is YYDKDF (reference sequence).

This clonotype was observed a few times. The rearrangement links TRBV27 to TRBJ1-5; TRBD1 agrees at 9 bases. V was pared by 4 bases and J by 6 bases, with 4 bases of the junction left unmatched. Germline V gene sequence: CDR1 MNHEY, CDR2 SMNVEV (reference sequence). The CDR3 spans 14 residues. In DNA, the CDR3 is TGTGCCAGCAGTTCGGGACAGGGATTTCAGCCCCAGCATTTT. Translated, it gives CASSSGQGFQPQHF.